Shown below are 16 T cell receptor beta chains from a single sample sequenced in a study of cytomegalovirus exposure and HLA in healthy donors. The PCR made use of 60 Vbeta and 13 Jbeta primers. This table comes from immunoSEQ multiplex PCR, and its TCRdb copy is limited to in-frame clones, with some not included. The sample includes 130,000 or so clones, more than 70% of them seen just once. Sequencing was performed on PBMCs. These receptor sequences come from a man aged 40-49 years in good health and CMV-seronegative.

The chain recombines TRBV6-1 with TRBJ2-1; 7 bases line up with TRBD1. V lost 6 bases and J lost 9; bases outside the gene matches: 11. The CDR3 extends over 14 amino acids. Germline lookup yields CDR1 MNHNS and CDR2 SASEGT. DNA of the CDR3: TGTGCCAGCAGCGAGAGGGGGCCGCTGAGTGAGCAGTTCTTC. Amino acid sequence: CASSERGPLSEQFF.

Turning to this clone: The junction differs from germline at one of its ends, possibly a read error. The V call is TRBV7-9, the J call TRBJ2-3; 7 positions match TRBD1. CDR1 is SEHNR, CDR2 FQNEAQ, per germline (reference sequence). This CDR3 comprises 16 residues. CDR3 region: CSSSNPRTGATDTQYF. Written as DNA, the CDR3 is TGTTCCAGCAGCAATCCACGGACAGGAGCCACAGATACGCAGTATTTT. Looking up the rest from reference TRBV7-9 and TRBJ2-3 gives the full variable domain: DTGVSQNPRHKITKRGQNVTFRCDPISEHNRLYWYRQTLGQGPEFLTYFQNEAQLEKSRLLSDRFSAERPKGSFSTLEIQRTEQGDSAMYLCSSSNPRTGATDTQYFGPGTRLTVL.

The rearrangement links TRBV4-1 to TRBJ1-2, with D perhaps matching TRBD1 (5 bases). The V gene's germline CDR1 is MGHRA and CDR2 YSYEKL. The V end lost 6 bases, the J end lost 1 base, and 12 bases lay between the germline ends. CDR3 length: 14 amino acids. The CDR3, as DNA: TGCGCCAGCAGTAGCCCGGGGGGTAACTATGGCTACACCTTC. It codes for CASSSPGGNYGYTF.

The rearrangement uses TRBV6-5 and TRBJ1-1, with no clear D. The V gene lost 0 bases and the J gene lost 0 bases, with 8 bases spanning the gap. Germline CDR1 and CDR2: MNHEY and SVGAGI. The CDR3 has 15 residues. CDR3 in DNA: TGTGCCAGCAGTTACTCCATAGCAATGAACACTGAAGCTTTCTTT. Protein product: CASSYSIAMNTEAFF.

The V and J genes are TRBV5-6 and TRBJ2-7; maybe TRBD1 (6 bases). Trimming shortened V by 4 bases and J by 5 bases, and 19 bases separated the two germline ends. The CDR3 totals 15 residues. Germline V lookup: CDR1 SGHDT, CDR2 YYEEEE. The CDR3, as DNA: TGTGCCAGCAGCCGCCCGCCTAGTTCAGGGGACGAGCAGTACTTC. This sequence encodes CASSRPPSSGDEQYF.

The V gene is TRBV28, the J gene TRBJ1-5; 9 nucleotides match TRBD1. The CDR3 consists of 15 residues. The V gene end was trimmed by 3 bases and the J gene end by 6 bases; junction bases not matched to a gene: 6. Germline CDR1 reads MDHEN; CDR2 reads SYDVKM. The CDR3 nucleotides read TGTGCCAGCAGTTTTCGGACAGGGGCGGGTCAGCCCCAGCATTTT. This codes for CASSFRTGAGQPQHF.

The count of this clone is one. The V gene is TRBV6-5, the J gene TRBJ2-5; 9 bases map to TRBD1. Trimming at V came to 5 bases and at J to 8 bases, leaving 12 bases not matched to a gene. Germline lookup yields CDR1 MNHEY and CDR2 SVGAGI. The CDR3 consists of 15 residues. The CDR3 loop reads CASSKPDRGLLTQYF. CDR3 coding DNA: TGTGCCAGCAGTAAGCCGGACAGGGGTCTTCTAACCCAGTACTTC.

This chain uses TRBV19 with TRBJ1-2, with D perhaps TRBD1 (6 bases). CDR3 size: 14 residues. The germline V gene encodes CDR1 LNHDA and CDR2 SQIVND (reference sequence). V was cut by 9 bases and J by 3 bases, with 17 bases left in between. For the CDR3, the DNA is TGTGCCAGCCACCGGGGGGCGGAAGACTATGGCTACACCTTC. This codes for CASHRGAEDYGYTF.

The V call is TRBV28, the J call TRBJ2-7; 12 bases line up with TRBD1. The CDR3 consists of 14 residues. Trimming cost V 6 bases and J 4 bases; bases outside gene matches: 4. CDR1 MDHEN and CDR2 SYDVKM come from the germline V gene. The CDR3 here is CASSSGQGAYEQYF. CDR3 nucleotide sequence: TGTGCCAGCAGCTCGGGACAGGGGGCTTACGAGCAGTACTTC.

This chain links TRBV7-3 with TRBJ2-2, with D possibly matching TRBD1 (6 bases). Germline-derived CDR1 and CDR2 are SGHTA and FQGTGA. This CDR3 region has 15 residues. The V and J ends lost 5 bases and 4 bases respectively, with 14 bases between them. CDR3 loop: CASSPRTAGTGELFF. In DNA form, the CDR3 reads TGTGCCAGCAGCCCTCGGACAGCAGGCACCGGGGAGCTGTTTTTT.

This clone has just one count. The V and J genes are TRBV12-1 and TRBJ2-4; the table's D call TRBD2 went unverified against the DNA. TRBV12-1 has pseudogene status. The CDR3 is 18 amino acids. The CDR3 sequence: CASSWGLAGGIAKNIQYF. The CDR3 region has the DNA TGTGCCAGCAGCTGGGGACTAGCGGGGGGGATAGCCAAAAACATTCAGTACTTC.

The V and J genes are TRBV4-1 and TRBJ2-5; 11 nucleotides align to TRBD2. V shed 3 bases, J shed 5 bases, and the junction held 8 bases outside the gene matches. The germline V gene encodes CDR1 MGHRA and CDR2 YSYEKL. The CDR3 contains 16 residues. CDR3 sequence: CASSQAGTSGAETQYF. Here the CDR3 DNA reads TGCGCCAGCAGCCAGGCTGGGACTAGCGGCGCCGAGACCCAGTACTTC.

V and J are TRBV7-2 and TRBJ2-7; D unclear. Germline CDR1 SGHTA, CDR2 FQGNSA. The CDR3 spans 14 residues. V lost 2 bases to trimming and J lost 0 bases, with 8 bases between them. CDR3 loop: CASSLSRSSYEQYF. The CDR3 DNA follows: TGTGCCAGCAGCTTAAGTAGGAGCTCCTACGAGCAGTACTTC.

This chain uses TRBV19 with TRBJ1-5; 7 positions agree with TRBD1. CDR3 size: 15 residues. J lost 0 bases, V lost 7 bases, and 6 bases had no gene match. Germline V gives CDR1 LNHDA, CDR2 SQIVND (reference sequence). CDR3 in amino acids: CASTPRGDSNQPQHF. CDR3 coding DNA: TGTGCCAGTACCCCCAGGGGGGATAGCAATCAGCCCCAGCATTTT.

This clone was found a few times. J is TRBJ2-2 and V is TRBV5-6; unclear D gene. CDR1 SGHDT and CDR2 YYEEEE come from the germline V gene. Trimming removed 4 bases from V and 6 bases from J, with 19 bases in between. The CDR3 sequence is 16 residues long. The CDR3 protein is CASSAAFHSVPGELFF. CDR3 DNA: TGTGCCAGCAGCGCCGCCTTTCACAGTGTGCCCGGGGAGCTGTTTTTT.

This sequence joins TRBV5-1 and TRBJ2-1, with 16 bases fitting TRBD2. This CDR3 has 17 residues. Germline assignment: CDR1 SGHRS and CDR2 YFSETQ. J lost 12 bases, V lost 4 bases, and 13 bases had no gene match. CDR3 nucleotide sequence: TGCGCCAGCAGCCCGGGGGGGACTAGCGGGGGGGAGGGACCGCAGTTCTTC. Translation: CASSPGGTSGGEGPQFF.